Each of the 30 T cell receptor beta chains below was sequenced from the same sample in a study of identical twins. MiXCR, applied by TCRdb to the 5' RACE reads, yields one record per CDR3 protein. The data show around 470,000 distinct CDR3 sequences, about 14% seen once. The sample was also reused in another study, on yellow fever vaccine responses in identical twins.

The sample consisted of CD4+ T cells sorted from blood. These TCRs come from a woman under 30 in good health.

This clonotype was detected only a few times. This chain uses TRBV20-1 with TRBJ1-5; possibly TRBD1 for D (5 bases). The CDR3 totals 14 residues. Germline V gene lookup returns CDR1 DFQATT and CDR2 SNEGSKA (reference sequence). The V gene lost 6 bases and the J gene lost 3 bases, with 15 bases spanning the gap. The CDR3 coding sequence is TGCAGTGCGACACAAGGGACCCTCAATCAGCCCCAGCATTTT. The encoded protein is CSATQGTLNQPQHF.

The CDR3 DNA sequence: TGTGCCACCAGTGATGTGGGGCCTGGGGCAGAGACCCAGTACTTC. It specifies CATSDVGPGAETQYF. This rearrangement joins TRBV24-1 to TRBJ2-5, with D possibly being TRBD1 (5 bases). Germline V gene sequence: CDR1 KGHDR, CDR2 SFDVKD. The V end lost 3 bases, the J end lost 4 bases, and 14 bases lay between the germline ends. CDR3 size: 15 residues.

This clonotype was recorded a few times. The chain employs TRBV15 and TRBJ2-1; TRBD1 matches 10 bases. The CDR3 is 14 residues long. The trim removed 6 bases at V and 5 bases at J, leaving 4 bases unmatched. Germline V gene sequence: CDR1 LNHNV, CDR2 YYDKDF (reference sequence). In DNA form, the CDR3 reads TGTGCCACCAGGACAGGGGGCCCACACAATGAGCAGTTCTTC. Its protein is CATRTGGPHNEQFF.

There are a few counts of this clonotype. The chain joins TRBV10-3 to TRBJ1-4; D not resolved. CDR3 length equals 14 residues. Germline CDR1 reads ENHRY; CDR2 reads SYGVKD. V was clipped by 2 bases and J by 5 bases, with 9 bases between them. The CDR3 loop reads CAISEAQINEKLFF. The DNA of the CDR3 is TGTGCCATCAGTGAGGCTCAGATAAATGAAAAACTGTTTTTT.

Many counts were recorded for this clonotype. The CDR3 sequence: CASSTWGLAGDTQYF. CDR3 nucleotide sequence: TGCGCCAGCAGCACATGGGGACTAGCGGGAGATACGCAGTATTTT. The chain employs TRBV5-1 and TRBJ2-3; TRBD2 matches at 12 bases. Germline values: CDR1 SGHRS, CDR2 YFSETQ. The CDR3 totals 15 residues. V shed 4 bases and J 5 bases; nucleotides not matched to a gene: 5.

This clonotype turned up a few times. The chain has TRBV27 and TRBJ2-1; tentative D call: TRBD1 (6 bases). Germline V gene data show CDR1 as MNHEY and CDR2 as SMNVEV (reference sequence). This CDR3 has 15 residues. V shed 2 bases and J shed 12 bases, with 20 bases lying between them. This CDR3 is CASSLGGSGIARQFF. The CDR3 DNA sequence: TGTGCCAGCAGTTTAGGGGGCTCGGGAATCGCTCGGCAGTTCTTC.

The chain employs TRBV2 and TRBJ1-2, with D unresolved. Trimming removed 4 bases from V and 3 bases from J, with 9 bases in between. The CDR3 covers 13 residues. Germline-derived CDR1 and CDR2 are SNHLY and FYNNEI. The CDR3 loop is CASSANPYYGYTF. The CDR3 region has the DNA TGTGCCAGCAGTGCGAATCCTTACTATGGCTACACCTTC.

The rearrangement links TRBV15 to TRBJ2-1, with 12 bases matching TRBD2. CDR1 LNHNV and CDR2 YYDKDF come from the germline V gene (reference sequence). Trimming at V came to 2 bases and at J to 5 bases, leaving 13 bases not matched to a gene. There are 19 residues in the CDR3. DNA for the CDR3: TGTGCCACCAGCAGACCCATGAGGGCTAGCGGGGGGGGTAACAATGAGCAGTTCTTC. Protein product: CATSRPMRASGGGNNEQFF.

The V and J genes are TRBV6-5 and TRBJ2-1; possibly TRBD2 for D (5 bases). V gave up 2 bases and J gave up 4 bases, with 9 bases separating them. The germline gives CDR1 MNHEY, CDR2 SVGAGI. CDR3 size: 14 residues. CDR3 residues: CASSYKRSYNEQFF. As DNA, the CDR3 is TGTGCCAGCAGTTACAAGCGGTCATACAATGAGCAGTTCTTC.

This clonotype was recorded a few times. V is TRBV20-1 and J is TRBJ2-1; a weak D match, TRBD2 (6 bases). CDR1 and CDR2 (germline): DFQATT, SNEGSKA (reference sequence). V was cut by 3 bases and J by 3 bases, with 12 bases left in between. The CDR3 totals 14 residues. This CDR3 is CSAREPGLYNEQFF. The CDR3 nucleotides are TGCAGTGCTAGGGAACCGGGACTCTACAATGAGCAGTTCTTC.

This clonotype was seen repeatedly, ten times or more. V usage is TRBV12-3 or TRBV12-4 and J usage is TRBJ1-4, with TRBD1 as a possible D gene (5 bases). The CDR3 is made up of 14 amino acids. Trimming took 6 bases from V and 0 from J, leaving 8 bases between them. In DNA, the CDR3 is TGTGCCAGCAGCTTGACAGCAACTAATGAAAAACTGTTTTTT. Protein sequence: CASSLTATNEKLFF.

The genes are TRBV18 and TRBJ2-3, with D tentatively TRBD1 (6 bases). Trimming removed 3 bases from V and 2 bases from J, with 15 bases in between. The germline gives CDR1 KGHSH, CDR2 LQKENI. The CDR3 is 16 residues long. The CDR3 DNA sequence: TGTGCCAGCTCACCGGCAGGGGCCACCTTCACAGATACGCAGTATTTT. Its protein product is CASSPAGATFTDTQYF.

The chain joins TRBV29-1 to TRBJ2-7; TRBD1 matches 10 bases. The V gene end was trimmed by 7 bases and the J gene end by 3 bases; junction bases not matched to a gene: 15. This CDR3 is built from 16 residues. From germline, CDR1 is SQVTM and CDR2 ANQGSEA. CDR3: CSAQDRGYSMGYEQYF. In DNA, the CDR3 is TGCAGCGCCCAGGACAGGGGGTATAGTATGGGCTACGAGCAGTACTTC.

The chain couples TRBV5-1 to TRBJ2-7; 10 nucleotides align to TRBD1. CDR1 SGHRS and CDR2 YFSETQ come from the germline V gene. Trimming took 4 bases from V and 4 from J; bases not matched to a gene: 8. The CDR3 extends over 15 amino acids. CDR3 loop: CASSGPDRGIYEQYF. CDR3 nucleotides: TGCGCCAGCAGCGGACCGGACAGGGGGATTTACGAGCAGTACTTC.

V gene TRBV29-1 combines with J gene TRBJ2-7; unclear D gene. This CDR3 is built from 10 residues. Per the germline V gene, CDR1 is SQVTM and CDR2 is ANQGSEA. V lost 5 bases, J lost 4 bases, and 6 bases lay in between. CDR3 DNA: TGCAGCGTTTTTTATTACGAGCAGTACTTC. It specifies CSVFYYEQYF.

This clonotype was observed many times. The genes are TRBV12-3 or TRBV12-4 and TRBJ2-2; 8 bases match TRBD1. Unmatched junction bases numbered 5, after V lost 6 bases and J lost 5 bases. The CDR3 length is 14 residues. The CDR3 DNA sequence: TGTGCCAGCAGGACAGGGGCCAATACCGGGGAGCTGTTTTTT. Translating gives CASRTGANTGELFF.

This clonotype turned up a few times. CDR3 bases: TGTGCCACCAGTGATTTGGGGACTAGCGGGAGTTCTGAGCAGTTCTTC. Its protein product is CATSDLGTSGSSEQFF. The chain combines TRBV24-1 with TRBJ2-1, with 14 positions matching TRBD2. J lost 9 bases, V lost 0 bases, and 3 bases had no gene match. The length of the CDR3 is 16 residues. Germline CDR1 is KGHDR and CDR2 is SFDVKD.

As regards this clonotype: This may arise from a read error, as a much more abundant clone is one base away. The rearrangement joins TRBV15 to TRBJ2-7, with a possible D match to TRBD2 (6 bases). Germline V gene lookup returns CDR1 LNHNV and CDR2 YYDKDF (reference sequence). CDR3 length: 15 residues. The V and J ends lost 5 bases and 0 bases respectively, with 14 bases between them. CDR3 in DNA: TGTGCCACCAGCCTCGTCGGGGAGGTCTCCTACGAGCAGTACTTC. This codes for CATSLVGEVSYEQYF.

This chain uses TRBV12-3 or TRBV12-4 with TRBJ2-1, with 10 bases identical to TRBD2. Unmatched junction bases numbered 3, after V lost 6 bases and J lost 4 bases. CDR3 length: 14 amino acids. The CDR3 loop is CASSGTSAYNEQFF. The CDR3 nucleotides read TGTGCCAGCAGCGGGACTAGCGCTTACAATGAGCAGTTCTTC.

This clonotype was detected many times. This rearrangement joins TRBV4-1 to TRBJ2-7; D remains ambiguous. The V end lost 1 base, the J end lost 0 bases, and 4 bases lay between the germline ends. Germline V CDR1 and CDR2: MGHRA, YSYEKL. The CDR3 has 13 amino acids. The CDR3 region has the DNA TGCGCCAGCAGCCAAGGTAGCTCCTACGAGCAGTACTTC. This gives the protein CASSQGSSYEQYF.

DNA of the CDR3: TGTGCCAGCAGCCTTCTATCCGGGACAGGGGGCTACGAGCAGTACTTC. Its protein is CASSLLSGTGGYEQYF. The rearrangement uses TRBV7-9 and TRBJ2-7; 11 positions agree with TRBD1. V shed 5 bases and J 3 bases; nucleotides not matched to a gene: 9. Germline loops: CDR1 SEHNR, CDR2 FQNEAQ (reference sequence). The CDR3 sequence is 16 residues long.

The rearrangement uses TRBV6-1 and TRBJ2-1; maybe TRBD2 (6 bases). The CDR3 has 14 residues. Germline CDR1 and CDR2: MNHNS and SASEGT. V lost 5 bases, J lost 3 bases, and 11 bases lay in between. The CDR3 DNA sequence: TGTGCCAGCAGTCCCCGGCGGGGCTACAATGAGCAGTTCTTC. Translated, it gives CASSPRRGYNEQFF.

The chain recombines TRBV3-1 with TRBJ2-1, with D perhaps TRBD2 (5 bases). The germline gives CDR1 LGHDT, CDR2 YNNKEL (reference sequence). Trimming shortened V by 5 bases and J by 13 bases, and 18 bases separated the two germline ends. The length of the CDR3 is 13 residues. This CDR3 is CASSATLTGIQFF. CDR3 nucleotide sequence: TGTGCCAGCAGCGCCACATTAACGGGGATTCAGTTCTTC.

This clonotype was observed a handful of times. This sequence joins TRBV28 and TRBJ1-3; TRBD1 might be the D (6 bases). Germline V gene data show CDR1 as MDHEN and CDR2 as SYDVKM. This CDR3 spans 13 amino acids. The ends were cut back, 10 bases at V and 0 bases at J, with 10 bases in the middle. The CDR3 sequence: CAMQGGSGNTIYF. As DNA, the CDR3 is TGTGCCATGCAAGGGGGCTCTGGAAACACCATATATTTT.

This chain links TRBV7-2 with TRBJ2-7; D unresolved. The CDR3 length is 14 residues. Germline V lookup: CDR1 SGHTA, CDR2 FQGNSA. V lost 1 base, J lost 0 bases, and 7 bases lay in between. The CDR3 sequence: CASSLDYYSYEQYF. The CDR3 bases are TGTGCCAGCAGCTTAGACTACTACTCCTACGAGCAGTACTTC.

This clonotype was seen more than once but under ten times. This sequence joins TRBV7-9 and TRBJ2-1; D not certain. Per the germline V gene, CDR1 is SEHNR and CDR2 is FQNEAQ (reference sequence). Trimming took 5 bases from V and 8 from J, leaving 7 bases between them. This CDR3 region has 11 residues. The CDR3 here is CASSPSDEQFF. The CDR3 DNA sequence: TGTGCCAGCAGCCCCTCGGATGAGCAGTTCTTC.

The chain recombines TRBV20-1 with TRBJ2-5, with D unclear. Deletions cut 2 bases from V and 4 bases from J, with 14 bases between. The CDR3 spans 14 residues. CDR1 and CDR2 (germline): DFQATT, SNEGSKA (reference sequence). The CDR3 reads CSARTPGSGETQYF. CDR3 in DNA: TGCAGTGCTAGAACTCCGGGTTCGGGAGAGACCCAGTACTTC.

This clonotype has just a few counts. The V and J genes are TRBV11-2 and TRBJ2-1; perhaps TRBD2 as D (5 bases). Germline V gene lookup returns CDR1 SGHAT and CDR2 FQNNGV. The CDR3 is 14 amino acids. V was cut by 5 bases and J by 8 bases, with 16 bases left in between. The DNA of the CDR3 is TGTGCCAGCAGCCTGCAGGCGTTGGGAGATGAGCAGTTCTTC. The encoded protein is CASSLQALGDEQFF.

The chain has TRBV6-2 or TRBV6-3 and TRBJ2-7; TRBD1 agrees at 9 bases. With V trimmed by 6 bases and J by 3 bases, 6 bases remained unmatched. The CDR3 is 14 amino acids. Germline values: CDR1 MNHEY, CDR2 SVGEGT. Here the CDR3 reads CASRRPGQGYEQYF. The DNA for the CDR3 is TGTGCCAGCAGACGTCCGGGACAGGGCTACGAGCAGTACTTC.

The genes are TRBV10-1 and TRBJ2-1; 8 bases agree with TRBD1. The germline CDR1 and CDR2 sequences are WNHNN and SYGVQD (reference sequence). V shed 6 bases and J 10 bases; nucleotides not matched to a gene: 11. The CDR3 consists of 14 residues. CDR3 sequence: CASRRDRTLGEQFF. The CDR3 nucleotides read TGCGCCAGCAGAAGGGACAGGACACTTGGCGAGCAGTTCTTC.